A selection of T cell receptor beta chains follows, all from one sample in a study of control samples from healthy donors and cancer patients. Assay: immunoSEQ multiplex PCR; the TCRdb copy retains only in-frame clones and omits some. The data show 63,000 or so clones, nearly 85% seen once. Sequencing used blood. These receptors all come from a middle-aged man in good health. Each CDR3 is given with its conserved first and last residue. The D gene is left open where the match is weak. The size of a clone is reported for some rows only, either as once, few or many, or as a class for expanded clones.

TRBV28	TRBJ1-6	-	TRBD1	TGTGCCAGCAGTTCGTCCGGGGGACAGGGTTATATCACCCTCCACTTT	CASSSSGGQGYITLHF
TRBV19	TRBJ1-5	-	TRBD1	TGTGCCAGTAGTATATTAACGGGGACAGGGAGCTATAGCAATCAGCCCCAGCATTTT	CASSILTGTGSYSNQPQHF
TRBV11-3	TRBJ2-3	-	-	TGTGCCAGCAGGTCCGCTAGCACAGATACGCAGTATTTT	CASRSASTDTQYF
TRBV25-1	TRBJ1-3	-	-	TGTGCCAGCAGTGATGAGGGCCGCCGAGTCTCTGGAAACACCATATATTTT	CASSDEGRRVSGNTIYF
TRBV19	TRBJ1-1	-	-	TGTGCCAGCTGGACAGCCATGAACACTGAAGCTTTCTTT	CASWTAMNTEAFF
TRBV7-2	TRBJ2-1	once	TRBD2	TGTGCCAGCAGCTTAGCAGCGGGGGCCCAGTTCTTC	CASSLAAGAQFF
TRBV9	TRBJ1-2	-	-	TGTGCCAGCAGCGTAGCGGAGGGACCAAACTATGGCTACACCTTC	CASSVAEGPNYGYTF
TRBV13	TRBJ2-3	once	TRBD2	TGTGCCAGCAGCTCCACTTTGACTAGCGGGAGAGATACGCAGTATTTT	CASSSTLTSGRDTQYF
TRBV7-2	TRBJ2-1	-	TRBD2	TGTGCCAGCAGCTCGGGAGGCAATGAGCAGTTCTTC	CASSSGGNEQFF
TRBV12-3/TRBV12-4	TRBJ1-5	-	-	TGTGCCAGCAGTATGGACAGTAATCAGCCCCAGCATTTT	CASSMDSNQPQHF
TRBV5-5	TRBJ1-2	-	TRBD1	TGTGCCAGCAGCTTGGATGCAGGGGGCCGATTCCTCAACTATGGCTACACCTTC	CASSLDAGGRFLNYGYTF